This T cell receptor (beta chain) was found in a study of cytomegalovirus exposure and HLA in healthy donors (dated by TCRdb to the late 2010s). Study-wide context: An earlier analysis of 587 of the donors reported 276 Gb of sequence data and 117 million unique TCR beta sequences obtained from roughly 170 million T cells. Among roughly 400 genotyped donors of the cohort, an average of about 240,000 unique TCR beta nucleotide sequences was sequenced per donor, of which 15% to 20% were non-productive. The study profiled the T cell repertoires of 500 to 800 subjects by immunosequencing and related them to cytomegalovirus serostatus. Of the roughly 410 genotyped donors, 65% to 90% were placed in the genetic ancestry cluster associated with self-reported Caucasian donors. A later genetic analysis took genome-wide SNP genotypes for about 55% of the 666 donors and used that subset as a discovery cohort. Donor age, sex, ethnicity and CMV serostatus were compiled alongside the repertoire data. Several DR-DQ haplotypes were handled as single units for association and clustering because linkage in the cohort was strong. An early release covering some 640 HLA-typed donors comprised 300 to 350 gigabases of sequencing data and approximately 80 million unique TCR sequences. The study combined high-throughput TCR immunosequencing, statistical association of individual TCRs with disease status, and machine learning to predict cytomegalovirus infection status. Every discovery cohort repertoire had been produced on one sequencing platform. Both class I and class II loci were covered by HLA typing, at four-digit resolution. Besides the first cohort of 500 to 700 subjects, a separate validation cohort made up of 120 different subjects was used. A later analysis re-examined previously published TCR beta repertoires from hundreds of donors and added high-resolution HLA genotyping to investigate patterns of TCR occurrence. To decide whether each TCR beta V gene segment behaved as functional or pseudogenic, an earlier analysis of approximately 590 of the donors relied on high-throughput TCR beta sequencing. The study aimed to test whether cataloging public T cell receptors could reveal signatures of past pathogen exposure. Rather than drawing on any new phenotypic data, the later analysis identified candidate immune exposures from TCR beta sequences and the way those sequences occurred across donors. The number of typed donors differed by locus: roughly 629-630 for A, B, C, DRB1 and DQB1; some 500 for DQA1; over 600 for DPA1; and approximately 450 for DPB1. Study-wide conclusions, independent of this receptor: When HLA alleles, especially DR and DQ, strongly co-occurred, attributing TCR associations to individual alleles was difficult. It was suggested by the authors that the approach could potentially be generalized to other disease states and immunological phenotypes. In a later genetic analysis, a missense DCLRE1C variant was associated with V-gene and J-gene trimming of TCR beta chains, and the association was replicated in an independent cohort. Some IMGT-functional V segments, including TRBV6-2 and TRBV6-3, could not be distinguished by the 87-base-pair reads and were therefore excluded. In a later analysis, most CMV-associated TCR beta chains were found to appear HLA-restricted, with HLA associations seemingly driven largely by CMV exposure. The sequencing pipeline was judged likely to have produced a cluster of highly shared sequence variants as a technical artifact. Sequencing depth was assumed to be roughly uniform across donors in the presence/absence analyses, though that assumption may not hold. A later analysis associated about 17,000 TCR beta sequences with specific HLA alleles at a false discovery rate of 0.05. According to a later analysis, parvovirus B19, influenza, CMV and Epstein-Barr virus appeared linked to several top co-occurrence clusters. Because HLA typing was unavailable for some donors at each locus, only the typed subset was used in association tests. Because counts were too low, roughly 18 rarely observed V segments, including chromosome 9 orphons, were left out of the earlier analysis of some 600 of the donors. Across donors, most TCR sequences were observed very rarely, whereas some public TCRs were present in many individuals. CMV serostatus was the only immune exposure information available for the cohort. This cohort had only TCR beta chains sequenced, and the lack of alpha or paired-chain data limited which features could be detected. In a later genetic analysis, fewer N-insertions in productive TCRs were reported among donors in an Asian-associated ancestry cluster than the roughly 670-donor mean. An earlier analysis of some 560 of the donors showed that most TCR beta V segments appeared in productive rearrangements either about 87% or about 30% of the time, which broadly matched IMGT annotations. Three of the identified cytomegalovirus-associated TCR beta chains were confirmed in vitro to be specific for cytomegalovirus antigens. In a later analysis, TCR association rates were found to vary across HLA loci, with the most associated TCRs seen for DRB1 alleles and the fewest for HLA-C alleles. A later analysis found that HLA-associated TCR beta chains were more clonally expanded and had lower generation probabilities than equally common non-associated chains. A further reported finding was that TCR beta sequences accurately predicted the HLA-A and HLA-B alleles for most subjects in the first cohort. A total of around 150 TCR beta chains were listed by the study as associated with cytomegalovirus. Linkage disequilibrium might explain the correlated functional status among segregating V segments, but an unknown experimental factor could not be ruled out. The classifier was reported to diagnose cytomegalovirus status with high specificity and sensitivity in both the original cohort and the validation cohort.

Notes on this clone: It lacks a known antigen.

The cohort consisted of more than 650 healthy bone marrow donors. Cohort members were all nominally healthy when sampled, although unrecorded immune exposures were likely present. The donor tested CMV seropositive, placing the donor among the 250 to 300 seropositive members of the cohort. A peripheral blood sample was collected from each donor, and TCR beta sequencing was performed on peripheral blood mononuclear cells. Genomic DNA extraction from the blood cell samples was performed with the Qiagen DNeasy Blood Extraction Kit. Library prep was done by the immunoSEQ multiplex PCR assay. For the multiplex PCR, a mixture combining 60 forward primers for TCR Vbeta segments and 13 reverse primers for TCR Jbeta segments was used. The CDR3 region of rearranged TCR beta genes was amplified from genomic DNA with a multiplex PCR assay. The Illumina HiSeq System was used to sequence the amplified TCR beta libraries as 87-base-pair reads. The study's own analysis went as follows. A later analysis counted about 80 million unique TCR beta chains across the 666 repertoires, and 9 million to 14 million of these chains were shared by at least two donors. To remove PCR and sequencing errors, raw reads were error-corrected and collapsed into unique sequences using a nearest-neighbor algorithm that merged closely related sequences. Alignment of CDR3 sequences to IMGT reference sequences was used to assign V, D and J gene segments. For a sequence to be retained, at least a six-nucleotide match to both a V gene segment and a J gene segment was required. A rearrangement was called productive if the CDR3 had no stop codons and remained in frame with V and J, and every other rearrangement was called non-productive. Following IMGT convention, CDR3 was defined as the stretch from the second conserved V-encoded cysteine up to the conserved J-encoded phenylalanine. The earlier analysis of about 610 of the donors excluded any sequence lacking an unambiguous match to a single V gene segment. An earlier analysis of 587 of the donors classified V segments as functional when productive rearrangements were above 56.7% and as segregating when the standard deviation between donors was above 5%. A statistical classification framework was developed to diagnose cytomegalovirus status using the catalog of TCR beta chain sequences. V and J gene assignment, in a later analysis, came from comparing TCR nucleotide sequences with IMGT/GENE-DB human TR gene sequences. A later analysis assigned CDR3 sequences and most-parsimonious VDJ recombination scenarios with the TCRdist pipeline. A later analysis defined each TCR beta chain by its CDR3 amino acid sequence plus V-gene family, and excluded reads lacking a unique V-gene family. In a later analysis, fewer than 600 highly shared, low-generation-probability nucleotide sequences were removed to address suspected cross-contamination and a sequencing artifact. In a later analysis, a clonal expansion index for each public chain was calculated from normalized within-repertoire ranks of inferred template counts. A later analysis computed generation probabilities with a VDJ recombination model fitted to out-of-frame rearrangements, and checked the results against IGoR. A later analysis scored TCR-TCR, TCR-HLA and TCR-CMV co-occurrence with hypergeometric tests, applying a repertoire-size bias correction to TCR pairs. False discovery rates were estimated in a later analysis by permuting HLA or CMV assignments 20 times. A later analysis grouped co-occurring TCRs with DBSCAN, adding TCRdist sequence similarity when clustering within HLA-allele-positive subsets. Repertoires with fewer than 30,000 or more than 120,000 public chains were left out of co-occurrence clustering, as were five repertoires with anomalous nucleotide sharing. TCRdb limited this immuneACCESS table to in-frame rearrangements with V and J called. A share of clones is missing; checked studies link under half to unresolved V genes, and the rest is unexplained. V and J calls and clone size come straight from that table; D and trimming were deduced from the DNA. The table of this sample itemizes some 200,000 clones. The ten largest clones add up to 1.1% of the sample.

V is reduced by 2 bases and J by 3 bases, leaving a spacing of 9 bases between them. In the germline V gene, CDR1 corresponds to SGHDT and CDR2 to YYEEEE. Its CDR3 holds 13 amino acids, cysteine through phenylalanine. The sequence is cut down to CDR3 DNA, 39 bases in frame from base 1. The chain uses TRBV5-6 and TRBJ2-7; the D segment cannot be called with confidence. The TCR originated in a girl aged 2 to 10 in good health and CMV-seropositive. Material: PBMCs. The nucleotides read TGTGCCAGCAGCTTCTCCTACGGCTACGAGCAGTACTTC. Its translation reads: CASSFSYGYEQYF. Joined to the reference TRBV5-6 and TRBJ2-7 proteins, this CDR3 gives the full variable domain: DAGVTQSPTHLIKTRGQQVTLRCSPKSGHDTVSWYQQALGQGPQFIFQYYEEEERQRGNFPDRFSGHQFPNYSSELNVNALLLGDSALYLCASSFSYGYEQYFGPGTRLTVT.